This entry lists 18 T cell receptor beta chains sequenced from one sample in a study of T-cell memory formation after mild COVID-19. TCRdb analysed the 5' RACE reads with MiXCR anew, one entry per CDR3 protein. The sample lists 300,000 to 400,000 distinct CDR3 sequences; around 20% were seen once. What was sequenced was PBMCs or a T cell subset sorted from them (not recorded which). The receptors stem from an adult woman who had mild COVID-19 (a few samples of this study predate the infection). Cell type and time point are not known.

This chain joins TRBV15 and TRBJ2-5; D gene unclear. The CDR3 extends over 18 amino acids. Between the trimmed V and J ends, which lost 1 base and 2 bases, there was a span of 20 bases. Germline CDR1 reads LNHNV; CDR2 reads YYDKDF (reference sequence). CDR3 sequence reads: CATSRGSFGIRAQETQYF. The CDR3 DNA follows: TGTGCCACCAGCAGAGGCTCCTTTGGAATTCGGGCGCAAGAGACCCAGTACTTC.

The chain employs TRBV11-3 and TRBJ2-7, with D possibly being TRBD2 (7 bases). CDR3 length: 16 residues. Per the germline V gene, CDR1 is SGHNT and CDR2 is YENEEA. Deletions cut 3 bases from V and 0 bases from J, with 15 bases between. Written as DNA, the CDR3 is TGTGCCAGCAGCTTGGGGGGGGGCACCTACTCCTACGAGCAGTACTTC. Amino acids: CASSLGGGTYSYEQYF.

This chain connects TRBV29-1 to TRBJ1-1; D is unresolved. V lost 5 bases, J lost 0 bases, and 10 bases lay in between. From germline, CDR1 is SQVTM and CDR2 ANQGSEA. This CDR3 has 13 residues. The CDR3 is CSVKQRMNTEAFF. In nucleotides, the CDR3 is TGCAGCGTTAAACAGCGCATGAACACTGAAGCTTTCTTT.

Only a few counts were recorded for this clonotype. The rearrangement uses TRBV29-1 and TRBJ2-3; D is possibly TRBD1 or TRBD2 (5 bases each). The length of the CDR3 is 14 residues. Trimming left V 7 bases short and J 4 bases short, with 18 bases between. The germline V gene has CDR1 SQVTM and CDR2 ANQGSEA. The CDR3 DNA is TGCAGCGCAGGGAGTTTCGGAGCGGCAGATACGCAGTATTTT. Its translation is CSAGSFGAADTQYF.

This clonotype was observed a handful of times. This rearrangement joins TRBV29-1 to TRBJ1-1, with 8 nucleotides matching TRBD1. Germline trimming cut 4 bases from V and 4 bases from J; bases unmatched to any gene: 5. This CDR3 comprises 13 residues. Germline CDR1 reads SQVTM; CDR2 reads ANQGSEA. The CDR3 sequence: CSVAKTGATEAFF. CDR3 sequence (DNA): TGCAGCGTTGCTAAGACAGGGGCCACTGAAGCTTTCTTT.

The gene calls are TRBV12-3 or TRBV12-4 and TRBJ2-7; 7 positions agree with TRBD1. CDR3 size: 15 residues. V lost 6 bases to trimming and J lost 6 bases; unmatched junction nucleotides: 14. The CDR3 DNA follows: TGTGCCAGCAGCCTCCCCGGGACAGCCACGATCGAGCAGTACTTC. It yields the protein CASSLPGTATIEQYF.

This clonotype was observed a handful of times. This chain uses TRBV7-8 with TRBJ2-3; possibly TRBD2 for D (6 bases). V dropped 0 bases and J dropped 12 bases, with 13 bases sitting between them. Germline values: CDR1 SGHVS, CDR2 FQNEAQ. This CDR3 region has 13 residues. In DNA form, the CDR3 reads TGTGCCAGCAGCTTAGCTGAGGCGGGGCCACAGTATTTT. Its protein product is CASSLAEAGPQYF.

This clonotype was recorded a few times. The rearrangement joins TRBV6-4 to TRBJ2-1, with 8 bases matching TRBD1. CDR3 length: 12 residues. Germline CDR1 MRHNA, CDR2 SNTAGT. After removal of 5 bases from V and 13 bases from J, the junction contained 7 bases not matched to a gene. CDR3 sequence: CASSPTGVAQFF. In DNA form, the CDR3 reads TGTGCCAGCAGTCCGACAGGGGTTGCCCAGTTCTTC.

This clonotype has a count of ten or more. The chain uses TRBV7-2 and TRBJ2-3; 11 positions agree with TRBD2. CDR3 length: 15 residues. V was pared by 6 bases and J by 4 bases, with 6 bases of the junction left unmatched. Germline CDR1 SGHTA, CDR2 FQGNSA. CDR3 DNA: TGTGCCAGCAGAACTAGCGGGAGTGTGGCAGATACGCAGTATTTT. The encoded protein is CASRTSGSVADTQYF.

The J gene is TRBJ1-1, the V gene TRBV30; D is possibly TRBD1 (6 bases). This CDR3 region has 14 residues. V was clipped by 7 bases and J by 0 bases, with 15 bases between them. Germline-derived CDR1 and CDR2 are GTSNPN and SVGIG (reference sequence). CDR3 sequence: CASLGGYVNTEAFF. The CDR3, as DNA: TGTGCCTCCCTGGGGGGCTACGTGAACACTGAAGCTTTCTTT.

This clonotype was seen only a few times. The V call is TRBV27, the J call TRBJ2-1, with a possible D match to TRBD1 (5 bases). V was cut by 0 bases and J by 9 bases, with 12 bases left in between. This CDR3 comprises 14 residues. The V gene's germline CDR1 is MNHEY and CDR2 SMNVEV (reference sequence). The CDR3: CASSLSKGVGEQFF. Written as DNA, the CDR3 is TGTGCCAGCAGTTTATCGAAAGGGGTGGGTGAGCAGTTCTTC.

The sample holds many counts of this clonotype. The chain combines TRBV12-3 or TRBV12-4 with TRBJ2-3, with D unresolved. The CDR3 extends over 12 amino acids. Trimming removed 3 bases at V and 3 bases at J, with 4 bases between. CDR3 nucleotide sequence: TGTGCCAGCAGTTTTGGTACAGATACGCAGTATTTT. Translating gives CASSFGTDTQYF.

The V and J genes are TRBV6-1 and TRBJ1-2, with D possibly being TRBD1 (5 bases). This CDR3 comprises 14 residues. CDR1 is MNHNS and CDR2 is SASEGT in the germline V gene. V was shortened by 4 bases and J by 5 bases, with 14 bases between the two germline ends. CDR3 loop: CASSVGTGGYGYTF. CDR3 DNA sequence: TGTGCCAGCAGTGTGGGGACGGGCGGGTATGGCTACACCTTC.

This clonotype turned up a few times. This chain links TRBV5-5 with TRBJ1-5; D is unclear. This CDR3 has 15 amino acids. The germline V and J ends were trimmed by 4 bases and 7 bases, with 18 bases remaining between them. From germline, CDR1 is SGHKS and CDR2 YYEKEE (reference sequence). Here the CDR3 DNA reads TGTGCCAGCAGCCCCTTGGGAGGGCCGAGCCAGCCCCAGCATTTT. Its translation is CASSPLGGPSQPQHF.

This clonotype has only a few counts. V is TRBV20-1 and J is TRBJ2-3; D perhaps matches TRBD1 (5 bases). CDR1 is DFQATT, CDR2 SNEGSKA, per germline (reference sequence). Trimming shortened V by 0 bases and J by 3 bases, and 13 bases separated the two germline ends. The CDR3 sequence is 15 residues long. The CDR3 sequence: CSARDAVPGTDTQYF. The CDR3 DNA sequence: TGCAGTGCTAGAGACGCCGTTCCAGGGACAGATACGCAGTATTTT.

This clonotype was recorded a few times. V gene TRBV7-3 combines with J gene TRBJ2-5; possibly TRBD1 or TRBD2 for D (5 bases each). Trimming took off 2 bases at V and 10 bases at J, with 14 bases between the two ends. Germline-derived CDR1 and CDR2 are SGHTA and FQGTGA. This CDR3 contains 13 residues. The CDR3 region is CASSLVGTTLQYF. The CDR3 nucleotides are TGTGCCAGCAGCTTAGTCGGGACCACACTCCAGTACTTC.

The V and J genes are TRBV12-3 or TRBV12-4 and TRBJ2-5, with 9 bases that match TRBD1. This CDR3 is built from 15 residues. After removal of 6 bases from V and 6 bases from J, the junction contained 11 bases not matched to a gene. The CDR3 DNA reads as TGTGCCAGCAGCCGACAGGGGGAGTTATGGAAGACCCAGTACTTC. It encodes CASSRQGELWKTQYF.

The rearrangement links TRBV18 to TRBJ2-7, with D hard to call. The CDR3 sequence is 15 residues long. V dropped 3 bases and J dropped 3 bases, with 15 bases sitting between them. Germline V gives CDR1 KGHSH, CDR2 LQKENI. The CDR3 reads CASSPTASPGYEQYF. DNA of the CDR3: TGTGCCAGCTCACCTACCGCGAGCCCGGGCTACGAGCAGTACTTC. The full variable domain, rest sourced from reference TRBV18 and TRBJ2-7, is NAGVMQNPRHLVRRRGQEARLRCSPMKGHSHVYWYRQLPEEGLKFMVYLQKENIIDESGMPKERFSAEFPKEGPSILRIQQVVRGDSAAYFCASSPTASPGYEQYFGPGTRLTVT.